The 22 T cell receptor beta chains below were found in one sample sequenced in a study of CD8 T cells in ankylosing spondylitis. TCRdb redid the calling of the 5' RACE reads with MiXCR, one entry per CDR3 protein. This sample has around 130,000 distinct CDR3 sequences; 7% to 10% occur once, and the top ten carry approximately 3.6%. Sequenced input: blood, either unsorted or a sorted T cell fraction (not recorded which). Source of these receptors: a male donor with ankylosing spondylitis or in good health (not recorded which).

This clonotype has ten or more counts. This chain uses TRBV6-2 or TRBV6-3 with TRBJ1-1; weak D call: TRBD1 (6 bases). Deletions cut 8 bases from V and 0 bases from J, with 28 bases between. CDR1 and CDR2 (germline): MNHEY, SVGEGT. The CDR3 is 19 residues long. CDR3 nucleotides: TGTGCCAGCCGACCTTTTATCGGGGGCTACGCAACCTTGAACACTGAAGCTTTCTTT. Translated, it gives CASRPFIGGYATLNTEAFF.

This clonotype occurred a few times. The rearrangement joins TRBV20-1 to TRBJ2-3; D possibly corresponds to TRBD2 (5 bases). Per the germline V gene, CDR1 is DFQATT and CDR2 is SNEGSKA (reference sequence). The CDR3 contains 14 residues. V lost 1 base, J lost 4 bases, and 12 bases lay in between. As DNA, the CDR3 is TGCAGTGCTAGAGTGTCGGGAAGGGCAGATACGCAGTATTTT. This codes for CSARVSGRADTQYF.

This clonotype was found many times. The chain couples TRBV5-6 to TRBJ2-7; D gene ambiguous. Germline V lookup: CDR1 SGHDT, CDR2 YYEEEE. The V and J ends lost 7 bases and 7 bases respectively, with 12 bases between them. This CDR3 region has 11 residues. The CDR3 DNA sequence: TGTGCCAGCGCACACGTTTGGGAGCAGTACTTC. The encoded protein is CASAHVWEQYF.

This clonotype occurred many times. J is TRBJ2-1 and V is TRBV5-1; D might be TRBD2 (6 bases). This CDR3 has 15 amino acids. Trimming cost V 0 bases and J 9 bases, with 16 bases left between them. The germline gives CDR1 SGHRS, CDR2 YFSETQ. The CDR3 nucleotides read TGCGCCAGCAGCTTGGACGGGAGTACCCCTCGTGAGCAGTTCTTC. It yields the protein CASSLDGSTPREQFF.

This clonotype came up many times. For the CDR3, the DNA is TGCGCCAGCAGCCAAGCGGTACAGGGGGCTAGCACAGATACGCAGTATTTT. Translation: CASSQAVQGASTDTQYF. The rearrangement uses TRBV4-3 and TRBJ2-3, with TRBD1 matching over 9 bases. The CDR3 length is 17 residues. Losses at the gene ends were 1 base for V and 0 bases for J; bases not matched to a gene: 5. Germline V gene sequence: CDR1 LGHNA, CDR2 YSLEER.

This clonotype was observed many times. V gene TRBV6-5 combines with J gene TRBJ2-3, with 12 bases identical to TRBD2. V lost 1 base to trimming and J lost 6 bases; unmatched junction nucleotides: 5. Per germline, CDR1 MNHEY and CDR2 SVGAGI. The CDR3 is 16 residues long. The CDR3 DNA reads as TGTGCCAGCAGTTACTTGCTAGCGGGAGGGCCCGATACGCAGTATTTT. This codes for CASSYLLAGGPDTQYF.

In its sample, this clonotype was seen many times. CDR3 coding DNA: TGTGCCACCAGCGCCCACAGGGGGACTAACTATGGCTACACCTTC. Residues: CATSAHRGTNYGYTF. The chain recombines TRBV15 with TRBJ1-2; TRBD1 matches at 8 bases. The CDR3 is made up of 15 amino acids. Trimming removed 5 bases from V and 0 bases from J; junction bases left unmatched: 5. CDR1 and CDR2 (germline): LNHNV, YYDKDF (reference sequence).

This clonotype was recorded at least ten times. The V gene is TRBV4-3, the J gene TRBJ2-1, with TRBD2 identical over 10 bases. The CDR3 consists of 16 residues. V gave up 3 bases and J gave up 3 bases; unmatched junction bases: 5. Germline-derived CDR1 and CDR2 are LGHNA and YSLEER. For the CDR3, the DNA is TGCGCCAGCAGCCAGCTAGCGGGAGCGGACTACAATGAGCAGTTCTTC. Residues: CASSQLAGADYNEQFF.

V gene TRBV12-3 or TRBV12-4 combines with J gene TRBJ1-6; unclear D gene. Trimming left V 3 bases short and J 6 bases short, with 6 bases between. CDR3 length: 13 amino acids. CDR3 protein: CASSFSLNSPLHF. CDR3 nucleotide sequence: TGTGCCAGCAGTTTTTCCCTTAATTCACCCCTCCACTTT.

This clonotype was counted at least ten times. This chain joins TRBV5-1 and TRBJ2-1, with TRBD2 matching 7 bases. V trimming: 4 bases; J trimming: 4 bases; junction bases outside the gene matches: 5. The CDR3 totals 14 residues. Germline V gene sequence: CDR1 SGHRS, CDR2 YFSETQ. In nucleotides, the CDR3 is TGCGCCAGCAGCCCGGGACTAATTTACAATGAGCAGTTCTTC. As protein: CASSPGLIYNEQFF.

Many counts were recorded for this clonotype. This chain uses TRBV9 with TRBJ2-1; 11 bases line up with TRBD2. V shed 3 bases and J 5 bases; nucleotides not matched to a gene: 4. This CDR3 contains 15 residues. In germline, CDR1 is SGDLS, CDR2 YYNGEE. CDR3 DNA: TGTGCCAGCAGCGCCGGGACTAGCGGTCACAATGAGCAGTTCTTC. It translates to CASSAGTSGHNEQFF.

The gene calls are TRBV11-2 and TRBJ2-7, with 7 bases that match TRBD1. Trimming took 5 bases from V and 3 from J; bases not matched to a gene: 10. This CDR3 comprises 15 residues. Germline lookup yields CDR1 SGHAT and CDR2 FQNNGV. CDR3 sequence: CASSPPIGQVYEQYF. Here the CDR3 DNA reads TGTGCCAGCAGCCCACCCATCGGACAGGTCTACGAGCAGTACTTC.

This clonotype was seen ten or more times. The V and J genes are TRBV20-1 and TRBJ1-5; D is unresolved. Germline CDR1 DFQATT, CDR2 SNEGSKA (reference sequence). The CDR3 consists of 15 residues. V was cut by 1 base and J by 7 bases, with 17 bases left in between. CDR3 region: CSARVGKTGGQPQHF. Written as DNA, the CDR3 is TGCAGTGCTAGAGTGGGGAAAACGGGCGGCCAGCCCCAGCATTTT.

This clonotype showed up just once. The chain joins TRBV20-1 to TRBJ2-7, with 9 bases aligning to TRBD2. The CDR3 runs 16 residues. In germline, CDR1 is DFQATT, CDR2 SNEGSKA (reference sequence). J was trimmed by 7 bases and V by 6 bases; bases with no gene match: 19. For the CDR3, the DNA is TGCAGTGCCATCCCCCGCGGAAAGCGGGAGGCACATGAGCAGTACTTC. Translated: CSAIPRGKREAHEQYF.

This clonotype was observed many times. This chain connects TRBV5-1 to TRBJ2-7, with TRBD1 as a possible D gene (6 bases). Germline CDR1 is SGHRS and CDR2 is YFSETQ. V was pared by 0 bases and J by 3 bases, with 13 bases between. CDR3 length: 15 residues. The CDR3 DNA is TGCGCCAGCAGCTTGGAACAGGGCTCCATCTACGAGCAGTACTTC. Its protein is CASSLEQGSIYEQYF.

This clonotype was seen a handful of times. V gene TRBV20-1 combines with J gene TRBJ2-3, with 7 bases identical to TRBD2. The CDR3 is 15 amino acids. J lost 9 bases, V lost 6 bases, and 18 bases had no gene match. Germline CDR1 DFQATT, CDR2 SNEGSKA (reference sequence). CDR3 sequence (DNA): TGCAGTGCCCTCCTCACTAGCGCCGCCTTGAAGACGCAGTATTTT. Translating gives CSALLTSAALKTQYF.

This clonotype was observed a handful of times. This chain links TRBV27 with TRBJ2-3; TRBD2 matches 7 bases. V dropped 5 bases and J dropped 3; count of bases not matched to a gene: 11. The CDR3 sequence is 16 residues long. Per germline, CDR1 MNHEY and CDR2 SMNVEV (reference sequence). CDR3 protein: CASSRRLAFSTDTQYF. The DNA of the CDR3 is TGTGCCAGCAGTCGGCGACTAGCATTTTCGACAGATACGCAGTATTTT.

Ten or more counts support this clonotype. This sequence joins TRBV6-1 and TRBJ2-2; D is possibly TRBD2 (6 bases). The CDR3 contains 16 residues. Looked up from germline, CDR1 is MNHNS and CDR2 is SASEGT. The V end was cut by 6 bases, the J end by 2 bases, with 16 bases between. CDR3 in DNA: TGTGCCAGCAGGCCTCTTACCGGGACTAACACCGGGGAGCTGTTTTTT. This translates into CASRPLTGTNTGELFF.

The rearrangement joins TRBV12-3 or TRBV12-4 to TRBJ2-2, with 11 bases aligning to TRBD1. This CDR3 has 15 amino acids. Losses at the gene ends were 1 base for V and 6 bases for J; bases not matched to a gene: 1. Here the CDR3 reads CASSLGDRGSGELFF. Here the CDR3 DNA reads TGTGCCAGCAGTTTAGGGGACAGGGGGTCCGGGGAGCTGTTTTTT.

This clonotype was counted at least ten times. The chain links TRBV4-2 to TRBJ1-1; 8 bases are a match to TRBD1. Germline CDR1 is LGHNA and CDR2 is YNFKEQ. J was trimmed by 6 bases and V by 2 bases; bases with no gene match: 2. CDR3 length equals 13 residues. CDR3 nucleotide sequence: TGTGCCAGCAGCCAACCGGACAGGGCTGAAGCTTTCTTT. Residues: CASSQPDRAEAFF.

The sample holds many counts of this clonotype. The chain uses TRBV5-6 and TRBJ2-7, with 9 bases lining up with TRBD2. The V and J ends lost 2 bases and 3 bases, in that order; junction bases with no gene match: 12. CDR3 length: 17 amino acids. In germline, CDR1 is SGHDT, CDR2 YYEEEE. The CDR3: CASSFQGGTSRFYEQYF. In DNA, the CDR3 is TGTGCCAGCAGCTTCCAGGGGGGGACTAGCAGATTCTACGAGCAGTACTTC.

This clonotype was seen a few times. The chain recombines TRBV5-6 with TRBJ2-5; D gene ambiguous. The germline gives CDR1 SGHDT, CDR2 YYEEEE. V lost 4 bases and J 7 bases, leaving 20 bases between the germline ends. This CDR3 region has 15 residues. The CDR3 region is CASSTGLGQLGTQYF. DNA of the CDR3: TGTGCCAGCAGCACCGGCCTAGGCCAGCTAGGGACCCAGTACTTC.